The 3 T cell receptor beta chains given below trace back to one sample, sequenced in a study of blood T cells in healthy people across ages. Sample-barcoded 5' priming and a J-beta primer mix drove a second PCR of about 7 to 12 cycles. Via MiXCR, TCRdb re-called the 5' RACE reads, giving one row per CDR3 protein. This table holds about 780,000 distinct CDR3 sequences, 35% to 50% found once. The sequenced sample consisted of blood. These receptors all stem from a man older than 75 in good health.

This clonotype was observed many times. The rearrangement uses TRBV20-1 and TRBJ1-2, with 9 bases aligning to TRBD1. This CDR3 comprises 13 residues. The V and J ends lost 6 bases and 6 bases, in that order; junction bases with no gene match: 8. Germline V gene sequence: CDR1 DFQATT, CDR2 SNEGSKA (reference sequence). The CDR3 region has the DNA TGCAGTGCAACCGGGACAGGGAATGATGGCTACACCTTC. Translation: CSATGTGNDGYTF.

Points on this clonotype: A read error may produce the germline difference seen at one junction end. This sequence joins TRBV12-3 or TRBV12-4 and TRBJ2-1; 8 bases agree with TRBD1. The CDR3 runs 14 residues. CDR3 DNA sequence: TGTGCCAGCAGTTTAGAGCGACAGGGGACTGAGCGGTTCTTC. Its translation is CASSLERQGTERFF.

V is TRBV6-5 and J is TRBJ1-6; no clear D gene. The CDR3 runs to 14 residues. Germline CDR1 and CDR2: MNHEY and SVGAGI. Trimming took 2 bases from V and 10 from J, leaving 12 bases between them. Written as DNA, the CDR3 is TGTGCCAGCAGTTACGGACCATTAGGGTCACCCCTCCACTTT. Translated: CASSYGPLGSPLHF.